Following are 3 T cell receptor beta chains from one sample sequenced in a study of cytomegalovirus exposure and HLA in healthy donors. 13 Jbeta primers and 60 Vbeta primers were used for the PCR. TCRdb's copy holds only in-frame clones and misses some; the assay was immunoSEQ multiplex PCR. The sample shows some 100,000 clones, approximately 81% of them seen only once. The sequenced material came from PBMCs. The receptors originated from a girl aged 2 to 10 in good health and CMV-seropositive.

This chain uses TRBV6-1 with TRBJ2-7, with 8 bases matching TRBD1. V shed 3 bases and J 3 bases; nucleotides not matched to a gene: 1. The germline CDR1 and CDR2 sequences are MNHNS and SASEGT. The length of the CDR3 is 13 residues. The DNA for the CDR3 is TGTGCCAGCAGTGAGGGACAGGACTACGAGCAGTACTTC. Amino acid sequence: CASSEGQDYEQYF.

The genes are TRBV28 and TRBJ2-7; 7 bases match TRBD2. The CDR3 is 13 amino acids. CDR1 and CDR2 (germline): MDHEN, SYDVKM. Unmatched junction bases numbered 3, after V lost 1 base and J lost 6 bases. The CDR3 bases are TGTGCCAGCAGTTTATCGCTAGCGGTCGAGCAGTACTTC. As protein: CASSLSLAVEQYF.

V is TRBV5-4 and J is TRBJ2-4; TRBD1 agrees at 9 bases. V lost 2 bases, J lost 8 bases, and 5 bases stayed unmatched. This CDR3 is 14 amino acids long. The germline V gene has CDR1 SGHNT and CDR2 YYREEE (reference sequence). CDR3 sequence reads: CASSLQGASDIQYF. The CDR3, as DNA: TGTGCCAGCAGCTTACAGGGGGCATCGGACATTCAGTACTTC.